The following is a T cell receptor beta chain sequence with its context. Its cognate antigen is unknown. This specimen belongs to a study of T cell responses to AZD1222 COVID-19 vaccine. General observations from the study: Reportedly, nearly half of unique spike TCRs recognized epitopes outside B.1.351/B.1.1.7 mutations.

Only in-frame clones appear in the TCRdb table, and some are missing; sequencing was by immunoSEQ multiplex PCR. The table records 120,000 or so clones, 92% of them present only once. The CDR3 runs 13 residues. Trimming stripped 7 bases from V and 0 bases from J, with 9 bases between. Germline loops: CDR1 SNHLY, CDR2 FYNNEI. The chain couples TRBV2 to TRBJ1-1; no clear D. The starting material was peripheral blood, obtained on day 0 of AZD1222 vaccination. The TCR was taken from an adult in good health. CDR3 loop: CASIRNMNTEAFF. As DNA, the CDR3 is TGTGCCAGCATACGGAACATGAACACTGAAGCTTTCTTT.